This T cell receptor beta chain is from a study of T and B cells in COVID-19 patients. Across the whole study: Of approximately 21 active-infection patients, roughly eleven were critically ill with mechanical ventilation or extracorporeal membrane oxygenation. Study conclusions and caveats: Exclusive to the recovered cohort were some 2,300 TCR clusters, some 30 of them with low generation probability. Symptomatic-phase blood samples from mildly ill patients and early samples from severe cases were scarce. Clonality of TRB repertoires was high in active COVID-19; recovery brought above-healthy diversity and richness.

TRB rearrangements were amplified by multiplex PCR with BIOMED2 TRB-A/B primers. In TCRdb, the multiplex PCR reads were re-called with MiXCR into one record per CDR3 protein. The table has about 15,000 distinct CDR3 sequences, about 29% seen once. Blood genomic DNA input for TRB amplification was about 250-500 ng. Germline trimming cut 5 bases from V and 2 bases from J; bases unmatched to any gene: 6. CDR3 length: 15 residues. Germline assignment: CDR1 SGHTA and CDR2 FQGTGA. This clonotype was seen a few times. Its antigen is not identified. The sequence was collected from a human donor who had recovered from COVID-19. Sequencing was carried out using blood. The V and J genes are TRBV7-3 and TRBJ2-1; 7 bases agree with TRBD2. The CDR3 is CASSTRLAPYNEQFF. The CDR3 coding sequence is TGTGCCAGCAGCACTCGACTAGCCCCCTACAATGAGCAGTTCTTC.